The 9 T cell receptor beta chains reported below all come from one sample, sequenced in a study of beta chain features in type 1 diabetes (dated by TCRdb to 2016 to 2019). Receptor libraries were prepared by the immunoSEQ multiplex PCR assay. All of the isolated RNA was reverse transcribed with the High Capacity cDNA Reverse Transcription Kit, so expressed TCRB transcripts were sequenced. This is the immuneACCESS table as TCRdb keeps it, with only in-frame sequences that have V and J called. A part of the clones is gone; compared with another copy, unresolved V genes explain less than half, and the rest is unexplained. The sample table lists 250,000 to 300,000 clones, approximately 8.1% of them with a count of one. More than 1% of the sample rests with the top ten. The specimen was central memory CD4+ T cells from blood. The source is a woman between 18 and 29 years old in good health.

This clone has a count of ten or more. This CDR3 is also generated by other DNA sequences in the sample. The chain links TRBV7-9 to TRBJ2-3; D unresolved. V gave up 1 base and J gave up 6 bases, with 5 bases separating them. CDR1 and CDR2 (germline): SEHNR, FQNEAQ (reference sequence). This CDR3 is built from 12 residues. CDR3 DNA sequence: TGTGCCAGCAGCTTAGTTGGGGATACGCAGTATTTT. Its protein is CASSLVGDTQYF.

This clone has only a few counts. This rearrangement joins TRBV2 to TRBJ2-6; D possibly corresponds to TRBD1 (6 bases). The germline V gene has CDR1 SNHLY and CDR2 FYNNEI. This CDR3 has 13 residues. Trimming removed 10 bases at V and 3 bases at J, with 10 bases between. In DNA, the CDR3 is TGTGCCACACAGGGCTTTGGGGCCAACGTCCTGACTTTC. Its translation is CATQGFGANVLTF. Full variable domain (outside the CDR3, taken from reference TRBV2 and TRBJ2-6): EPEVTQTPSHQVTQMGQEVILRCVPISNHLYFYWYRQILGQKVEFLVSFYNNEISEKSEIFDDQFSVERPDGSNFTLKIRSTKLEDSAMYFCATQGFGANVLTFGAGSRLTVL.

This clone turned up a few times. The chain carries TRBV6-1 and TRBJ2-7; TRBD2 matches at 10 bases. V lost 1 base and J lost 3; bases outside the gene matches: 3. This CDR3 is built from 15 residues. The V gene's germline CDR1 is MNHNS and CDR2 SASEGT. The CDR3 here is CASSEGSGGFYEQYV. Here the CDR3 DNA reads TGTGCCAGCAGTGAAGGTAGCGGGGGGTTCTACGAGCAGTACGTC.

CDR3: CASSPLSDLVVDGYTF. The CDR3 DNA reads as TGTGCCAGCTCACCACTGTCAGACCTCGTCGTAGATGGCTACACCTTC. This chain connects TRBV18 to TRBJ1-2; unclear D gene. The CDR3 length is 16 residues. V shed 1 base and J shed 6 bases, with 18 bases lying between them. Germline loops: CDR1 KGHSH, CDR2 LQKENI.

A few counts support this clone. The genes are TRBV6-6 and TRBJ2-1, with D perhaps given as TRBD1 or TRBD2 (5 bases each). The CDR3 has 13 residues. Trimming left V 0 bases short and J 9 bases short, with 9 bases between. The germline V gene encodes CDR1 MNHNY and CDR2 SVGAGI (reference sequence). The CDR3 is CASSYSTGTEQFF. The CDR3 DNA reads TGTGCCAGCAGTTACTCGACGGGGACTGAGCAGTTCTTC.

This clone was picked up a small number of times. The chain is built from TRBV18 and TRBJ2-5; D possibly corresponds to TRBD1 (6 bases). This CDR3 is built from 13 residues. V lost 5 bases and J lost 3, with 10 bases in between. The V gene's germline CDR1 is KGHSH and CDR2 LQKENI. This CDR3 reads CASSRGQKETQYF. The CDR3 region has the DNA TGTGCCAGCTCAAGAGGACAGAAAGAGACCCAGTACTTC. The variable domain in full, completed from reference TRBV18 and TRBJ2-5, reads NAGVMQNPRHLVRRRGQEARLRCSPMKGHSHVYWYRQLPEEGLKFMVYLQKENIIDESGMPKERFSAEFPKEGPSILRIQQVVRGDSAAYFCASSRGQKETQYFGPGTRLLVL.

This clone has ten or more counts. The chain joins TRBV2 to TRBJ2-7; D unclear. This CDR3 spans 11 amino acids. V lost 6 bases and J lost 0, with 3 bases in between. Germline CDR1 SNHLY, CDR2 FYNNEI. The CDR3 region has the DNA TGTGCCAGCAGCCGCTCCTACGAGCAGTACTTC. Translated, it gives CASSRSYEQYF.

This chain's CDR3 is CASSLDRHTDTQYF. The CDR3 DNA sequence: TGCGCCAGCAGCTTGGACCGCCACACAGATACGCAGTATTTT. The chain uses TRBV5-1 and TRBJ2-3; D not certain. This CDR3 region has 14 residues. Germline V gene sequence: CDR1 SGHRS, CDR2 YFSETQ. With 0 bases removed from V and 2 bases from J, the gap between germline ends came to 7 bases.

There are a few counts of this clone. The gene calls are TRBV7-2 and TRBJ1-1; 9 nucleotides align to TRBD1. V was pared by 5 bases and J by 4 bases, with 2 bases of the junction left unmatched. The CDR3 is 13 residues long. In germline, CDR1 is SGHTA, CDR2 FQGNSA. The CDR3 loop is CASSMTGGTEAFF. CDR3 nucleotides: TGTGCCAGCAGCATGACAGGGGGCACTGAAGCTTTCTTT.